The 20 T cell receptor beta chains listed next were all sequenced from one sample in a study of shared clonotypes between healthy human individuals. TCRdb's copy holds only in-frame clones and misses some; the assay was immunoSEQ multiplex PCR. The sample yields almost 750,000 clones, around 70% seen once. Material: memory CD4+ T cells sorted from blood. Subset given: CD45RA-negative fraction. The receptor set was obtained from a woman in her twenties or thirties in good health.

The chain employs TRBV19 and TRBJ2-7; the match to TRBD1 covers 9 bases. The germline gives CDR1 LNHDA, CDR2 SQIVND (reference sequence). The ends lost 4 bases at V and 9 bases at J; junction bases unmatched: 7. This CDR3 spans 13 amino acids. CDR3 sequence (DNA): TGTGCCAGTAGTACCTGGGACAGGGTAACGCAGTACTTC. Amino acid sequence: CASSTWDRVTQYF.

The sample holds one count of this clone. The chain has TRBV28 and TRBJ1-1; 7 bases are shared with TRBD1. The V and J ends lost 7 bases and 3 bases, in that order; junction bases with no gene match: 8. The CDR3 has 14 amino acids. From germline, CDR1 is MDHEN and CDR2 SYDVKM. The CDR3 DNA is TGTGCCAGCAATCCACCACAGGGGTACACTGAAGCTTTCTTT. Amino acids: CASNPPQGYTEAFF. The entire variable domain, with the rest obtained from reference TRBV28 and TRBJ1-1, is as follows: DVKVTQSSRYLVKRTGEKVFLECVQDMDHENMFWYRQDPGLGLRLIYFSYDVKMKEKGDIPEGYSVSREKKERFSLILESASTNQTSMYLCASNPPQGYTEAFFGQGTRLTVV.

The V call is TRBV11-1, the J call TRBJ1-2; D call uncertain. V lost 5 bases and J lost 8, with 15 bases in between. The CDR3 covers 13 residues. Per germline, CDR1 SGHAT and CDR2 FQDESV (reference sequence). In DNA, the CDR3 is TGTGCCAGCAGCCATACTGTTAGCTACGGCTACACCTTC. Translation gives CASSHTVSYGYTF.

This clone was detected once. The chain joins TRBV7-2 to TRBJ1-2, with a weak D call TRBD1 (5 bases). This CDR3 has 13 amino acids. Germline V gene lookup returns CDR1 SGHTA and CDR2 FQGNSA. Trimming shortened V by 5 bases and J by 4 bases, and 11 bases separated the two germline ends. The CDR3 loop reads CASSPQATYGYTF. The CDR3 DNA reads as TGTGCCAGCAGCCCACAGGCCACCTATGGCTACACCTTC.

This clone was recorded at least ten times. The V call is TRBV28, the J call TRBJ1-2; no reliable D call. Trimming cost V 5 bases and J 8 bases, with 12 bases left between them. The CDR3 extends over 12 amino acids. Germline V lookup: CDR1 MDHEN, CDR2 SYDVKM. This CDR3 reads CASSPPVRGYTF. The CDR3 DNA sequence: TGTGCCAGCAGTCCCCCAGTCCGCGGCTACACCTTC.

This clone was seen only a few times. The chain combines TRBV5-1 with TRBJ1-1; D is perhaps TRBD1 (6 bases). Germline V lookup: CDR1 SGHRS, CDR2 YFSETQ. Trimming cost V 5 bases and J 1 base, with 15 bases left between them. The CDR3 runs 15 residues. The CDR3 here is CASSLNRVGNTEAFF. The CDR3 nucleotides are TGCGCCAGCAGTTTAAACAGGGTAGGGAACACTGAAGCTTTCTTT.

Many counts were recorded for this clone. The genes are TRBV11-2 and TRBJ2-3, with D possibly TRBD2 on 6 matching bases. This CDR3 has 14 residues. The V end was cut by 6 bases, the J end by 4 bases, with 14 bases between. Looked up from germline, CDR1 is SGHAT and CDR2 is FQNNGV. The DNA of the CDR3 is TGTGCCAGCAGTCCACCTCCTAGCGCAGATACGCAGTATTTT. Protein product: CASSPPPSADTQYF.

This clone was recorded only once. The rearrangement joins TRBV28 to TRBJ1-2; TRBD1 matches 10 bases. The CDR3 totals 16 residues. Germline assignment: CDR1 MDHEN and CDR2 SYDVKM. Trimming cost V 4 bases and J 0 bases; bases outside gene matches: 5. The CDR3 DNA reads TGTGCCAGCAGTTCCTACGGACAGGGGGCTAACTATGGCTACACCTTC. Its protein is CASSSYGQGANYGYTF.

The CDR3 DNA reads TGTGCCAGCAGCCGACTTGGGGGGCCCCGGTTTGGAGGCTACACCTTC. This encodes CASSRLGGPRFGGYTF. V and J are TRBV7-9 and TRBJ1-2; TRBD1 might be the D (6 bases). Germline CDR1 is SEHNR and CDR2 is FQNEAQ (reference sequence). The CDR3 loop spans 16 amino acids. Trimming stripped 5 bases from V and 8 bases from J, with 24 bases between.

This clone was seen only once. The CDR3 is CASSPKLAGDSDTQYF. The DNA for the CDR3 is TGTGCCAGCTCACCAAAGCTAGCGGGAGACTCAGATACGCAGTATTTT. The chain links TRBV18 to TRBJ2-3; 10 bases line up with TRBD2. The V gene's germline CDR1 is KGHSH and CDR2 LQKENI. Germline trimming cut 2 bases from V and 4 bases from J; bases unmatched to any gene: 6. This CDR3 is 16 amino acids long.

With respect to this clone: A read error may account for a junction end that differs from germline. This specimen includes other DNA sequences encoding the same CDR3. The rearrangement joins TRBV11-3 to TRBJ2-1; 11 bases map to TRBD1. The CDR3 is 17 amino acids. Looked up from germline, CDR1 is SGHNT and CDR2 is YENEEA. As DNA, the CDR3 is TGTGCCAGCAGCCTAGAATCCGGGACAGGGGGTTACAATGAGCAGTTCTTC. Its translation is CASSLESGTGGYNEQFF.

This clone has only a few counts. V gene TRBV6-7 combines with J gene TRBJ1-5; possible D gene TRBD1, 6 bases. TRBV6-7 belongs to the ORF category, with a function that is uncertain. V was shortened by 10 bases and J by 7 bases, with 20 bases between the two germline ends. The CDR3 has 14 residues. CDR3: CAIGVGAGRQPQHF. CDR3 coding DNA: TGTGCCATAGGGGTGGGGGCCGGACGCCAGCCCCAGCATTTT.

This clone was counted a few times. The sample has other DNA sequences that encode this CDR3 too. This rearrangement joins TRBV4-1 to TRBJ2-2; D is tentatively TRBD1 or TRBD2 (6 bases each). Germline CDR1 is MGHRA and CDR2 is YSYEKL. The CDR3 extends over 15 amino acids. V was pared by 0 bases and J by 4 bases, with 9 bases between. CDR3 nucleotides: TGCGCCAGCAGCCAAGAGGGGGGCAGCACCGGGGAGCTGTTTTTT. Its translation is CASSQEGGSTGELFF.

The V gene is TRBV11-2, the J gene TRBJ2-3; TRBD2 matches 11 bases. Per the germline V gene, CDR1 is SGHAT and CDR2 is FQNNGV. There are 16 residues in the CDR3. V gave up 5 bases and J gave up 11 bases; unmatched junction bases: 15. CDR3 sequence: CASSPRGSGRAVGQYF. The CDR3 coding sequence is TGTGCCAGCAGCCCTCGTGGTAGCGGGAGGGCCGTGGGGCAGTATTTT.

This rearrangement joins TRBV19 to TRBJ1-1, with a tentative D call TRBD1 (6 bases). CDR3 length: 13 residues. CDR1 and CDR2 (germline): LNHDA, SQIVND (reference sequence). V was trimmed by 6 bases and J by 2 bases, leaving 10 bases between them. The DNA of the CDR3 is TGTGCCAGTAGGGAGGACAGAAACACTGAAGCTTTCTTT. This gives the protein CASREDRNTEAFF.

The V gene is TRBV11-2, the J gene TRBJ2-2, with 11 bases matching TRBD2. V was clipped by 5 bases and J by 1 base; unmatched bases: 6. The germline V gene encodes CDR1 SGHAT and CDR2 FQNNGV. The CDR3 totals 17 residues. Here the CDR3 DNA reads TGTGCCAGCAGCCGGTTAGGGACTAGCGGGAACACCGGGGAGCTGTTTTTT. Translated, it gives CASSRLGTSGNTGELFF.

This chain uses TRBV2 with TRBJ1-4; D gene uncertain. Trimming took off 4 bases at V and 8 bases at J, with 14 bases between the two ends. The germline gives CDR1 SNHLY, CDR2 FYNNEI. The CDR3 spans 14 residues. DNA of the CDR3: TGTGCCAGCAGTGGCCTAGCGGAAGGAGAAAAACTGTTTTTT. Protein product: CASSGLAEGEKLFF.

CDR3 sequence reads: CASSLAGGTSGQQANLYEQYF. CDR3 DNA sequence: TGCGCCAGCAGCTTGGCGGGGGGGACTAGCGGGCAGCAAGCAAACCTCTACGAGCAGTACTTC. This chain uses TRBV5-1 with TRBJ2-7, with TRBD2 matching 12 bases. J lost 3 bases, V lost 0 bases, and 19 bases had no gene match. This CDR3 has 21 amino acids. Germline V gene data show CDR1 as SGHRS and CDR2 as YFSETQ. The variable domain in full, completed from reference TRBV5-1 and TRBJ2-7, reads KAGVTQTPRYLIKTRGQQVTLSCSPISGHRSVSWYQQTPGQGLQFLFEYFSETQRNKGNFPGRFSGRQFSNSRSEMNVSTLELGDSALYLCASSLAGGTSGQQANLYEQYFGPGTRLTVT.

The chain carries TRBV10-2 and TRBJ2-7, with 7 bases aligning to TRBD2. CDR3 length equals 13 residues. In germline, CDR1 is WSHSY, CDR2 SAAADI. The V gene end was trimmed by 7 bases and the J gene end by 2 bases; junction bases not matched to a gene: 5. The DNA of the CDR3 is TGCGCCAGCAATGTTGCGGGAGCCTACGAGCAGTACTTC. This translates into CASNVAGAYEQYF.

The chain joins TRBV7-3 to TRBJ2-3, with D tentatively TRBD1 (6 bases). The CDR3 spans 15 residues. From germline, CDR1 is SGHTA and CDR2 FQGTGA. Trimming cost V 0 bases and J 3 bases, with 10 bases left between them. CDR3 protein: CASSLTGQGTDTQYF. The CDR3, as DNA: TGTGCCAGCAGCTTAACGGGTCAGGGGACAGATACGCAGTATTTT.